The following is a T cell receptor beta chain sequence with its context. The source of the sample is a study of shared T cell receptors in the human thymus. This CDR3 is built from 16 residues. Germline-derived CDR1 and CDR2 are SGHKS and YYEKEE (reference sequence). Deletions cut 0 bases from V and 4 bases from J, with 16 bases between. Some clones are missing from TCRdb's copy, which holds only in-frame ones; the method was immunoSEQ multiplex PCR. The sample has some 660,000 clones, over 75% seen once. These data were also reused for a study on human thymus T cells. That study adds: The people who donated were healthy Finnish babies having corrective surgery for congenital heart defects. Gene usage for V and J segments appeared biased in thymic and blood repertoires. Related research reported highly overlapping thymic repertoires among unrelated individuals.

J is TRBJ1-2 and V is TRBV5-5; weak D call: TRBD1 (5 bases). The receptor's source is a boy younger than two with a congenital heart defect. Specimen: thymocytes. CDR3: CASSLGHRSFGYGYTF. CDR3 in DNA: TGTGCCAGCAGCTTGGGACACAGGAGTTTCGGCTATGGCTACACCTTC.